Presented here are 26 T cell receptor beta chains from one specimen sequenced in a study of T-cell reconstitution after alpha-beta-depleted transplantation in children. The TCRbeta library was prepared with unique molecular identifiers. TCRdb itself ran the PCR reads through MiXCR, one entry per CDR3 protein. The sample carries about 610,000 distinct CDR3 sequences, over 9.5% recorded once. The source material was PBMCs from the stem cell graft donor, sampled from the stem cell graft. These receptors all stem from a human donor who donated a stem cell graft to a child with acute myeloid leukemia.

This clonotype was picked up a small number of times. The rearrangement joins TRBV20-1 to TRBJ2-7; 12 bases are a match to TRBD2. The CDR3 totals 15 residues. Trimming took 3 bases from V and 3 from J; bases not matched to a gene: 6. Per the germline V gene, CDR1 is DFQATT and CDR2 is SNEGSKA (reference sequence). As DNA, the CDR3 is TGCAGTGCTAGGGGAACTAGCGGGAGGAACTACGAGCAGTACTTC. This sequence encodes CSARGTSGRNYEQYF.

This clonotype has at least ten counts. The chain uses TRBV12-3 or TRBV12-4 and TRBJ1-1; D is unclear. CDR3 length: 13 residues. Trimming pared 2 bases from V and 1 base from J, leaving 5 bases between. CDR3 sequence: CASSLRENTEAFF. The CDR3, as DNA: TGTGCCAGCAGTTTACGGGAGAACACTGAAGCTTTCTTT.

This clonotype turned up a few times. For the CDR3, the DNA is TGTGCCAGCAGCTACGGACTAGCGGGAGCCACCTCCTACGAGCAGTACTTC. Translation gives CASSYGLAGATSYEQYF. The chain has TRBV7-9 and TRBJ2-7; TRBD2 matches at 13 bases. The junction had 6 bases not matched to a gene; V was cut back by 4 bases and J by 0 bases. The CDR3 has 17 amino acids. In germline, CDR1 is SEHNR, CDR2 FQNEAQ (reference sequence).

At least ten counts were recorded for this clonotype. The chain employs TRBV20-1 and TRBJ2-7, with D perhaps matching TRBD2 (6 bases). This CDR3 contains 14 residues. Trimming removed 7 bases at V and 5 bases at J, with 21 bases between. Germline V CDR1 and CDR2: DFQATT, SNEGSKA (reference sequence). As DNA, the CDR3 is TGCAGTGGTGAAGGAGGGGCGGTATTCAACGAGCAGTACTTC. It translates to CSGEGGAVFNEQYF.

The chain is built from TRBV10-3 and TRBJ2-2; 8 bases fit TRBD1. Trimming at V came to 2 bases and at J to 5 bases, leaving 4 bases not matched to a gene. This CDR3 has 15 amino acids. Germline V gives CDR1 ENHRY, CDR2 SYGVKD. The CDR3 protein is CAISERQGQTGELFF. In nucleotides, the CDR3 is TGTGCCATCAGTGAGAGACAGGGGCAAACCGGGGAGCTGTTTTTT.

V gene TRBV7-2 combines with J gene TRBJ2-7, with TRBD2 matching over 14 bases. The ends lost 3 bases at V and 7 bases at J; junction bases unmatched: 5. This CDR3 is 15 amino acids long. The germline V gene encodes CDR1 SGHTA and CDR2 FQGNSA. Here the CDR3 reads CASSLGLAGVREQYF. Written as DNA, the CDR3 is TGTGCCAGCAGCTTGGGACTAGCGGGAGTACGTGAGCAGTACTTC.

The table lists this clonotype with many counts. J is TRBJ2-1 and V is TRBV5-1, with D perhaps matching TRBD2 (7 bases). The CDR3 loop spans 16 amino acids. Germline V gives CDR1 SGHRS, CDR2 YFSETQ. Trimming removed 4 bases from V and 12 bases from J, with 26 bases in between. CDR3 sequence reads: CASSPSSGTMGSVQFF. CDR3 DNA: TGCGCCAGCAGCCCGTCAAGCGGGACAATGGGAAGTGTGCAGTTCTTC.

The rearrangement uses TRBV4-2 and TRBJ2-1; no clear D. The CDR3 spans 15 residues. CDR1 and CDR2 from the germline V gene are LGHNA and YNFKEQ. Between the trimmed V and J ends, which lost 0 bases and 5 bases, there was a span of 11 bases. The DNA for the CDR3 is TGTGCCAGCAGCCAAGAGGAACGACCGAACAATGAGCAGTTCTTC. Residues: CASSQEERPNNEQFF.

This clonotype turned up a few times. The chain carries TRBV28 and TRBJ2-1; 10 positions match TRBD2. This CDR3 contains 15 residues. The V and J ends lost 7 bases and 10 bases, in that order; junction bases with no gene match: 13. Germline V gene sequence: CDR1 MDHEN, CDR2 SYDVKM. The CDR3 reads CASTKSGRGWGEQFF. The CDR3 DNA reads as TGTGCCAGCACTAAGAGCGGGAGGGGTTGGGGGGAGCAGTTCTTC.

The CDR3 DNA sequence: TGCAGTGCCCCGACAGGGAACCGTGGCTACACCTTC. It specifies CSAPTGNRGYTF. The chain uses TRBV20-1 and TRBJ1-2, with TRBD1 identical over 7 bases. CDR1 and CDR2 (germline): DFQATT, SNEGSKA (reference sequence). V lost 6 bases to trimming and J lost 7 bases; unmatched junction nucleotides: 8. This CDR3 is 12 amino acids long.

This clonotype was found many times. The V call is TRBV6-5, the J call TRBJ2-3, with D possibly matching TRBD2 (7 bases). The ends were cut back, 1 base at V and 3 bases at J, with 11 bases in the middle. CDR3 length equals 15 residues. The germline V gene has CDR1 MNHEY and CDR2 SVGAGI. This CDR3 is CASSYFRGATDTQYF. CDR3 coding DNA: TGTGCCAGCAGTTACTTCCGGGGGGCTACAGATACGCAGTATTTT.

This clonotype was observed a few times. This chain connects TRBV7-6 to TRBJ2-5; 7 nucleotides line up with TRBD2. Germline CDR1 and CDR2: SGHVS and FNYEAQ. CDR3 length: 15 amino acids. V lost 0 bases, J lost 2 bases, and 3 bases stayed unmatched. The CDR3 DNA reads as TGTGCCAGCAGCTTAGCGGGGAGGGTTCAAGAGACCCAGTACTTC. It encodes CASSLAGRVQETQYF.

This clonotype was counted many times. J is TRBJ1-4 and V is TRBV6-5; 8 bases fit TRBD1. J lost 9 bases, V lost 4 bases, and 7 bases had no gene match. Germline V CDR1 and CDR2: MNHEY, SVGAGI. CDR3 size: 14 residues. DNA for the CDR3: TGTGCCAGCAGTTCCCTGACAGGGGAAAAAAAACTGTTTTTT. As protein: CASSSLTGEKKLFF.

This clonotype was found many times. The chain uses TRBV7-6 and TRBJ2-3; TRBD2 aligns across 8 bases. The CDR3 spans 16 residues. Trimming removed 1 base from V and 1 base from J; junction bases left unmatched: 4. CDR1 is SGHVS, CDR2 FNYEAQ, per germline. This chain's CDR3 is CASSLGAGAGTDTQYF. DNA for the CDR3: TGTGCCAGCAGCTTAGGAGCGGGGGCGGGCACAGATACGCAGTATTTT.

V and J are TRBV5-1 and TRBJ1-5, with D unresolved. CDR3 length: 13 residues. The V end was cut by 0 bases, the J end by 5 bases, with 6 bases between. Germline V gene sequence: CDR1 SGHRS, CDR2 YFSETQ. The CDR3 DNA is TGCGCCAGCAGCTTGGAATGGGATCAGCCCCAGCATTTT. It translates to CASSLEWDQPQHF.

V gene TRBV6-5 combines with J gene TRBJ2-5, with 13 bases that match TRBD2. The V gene end was trimmed by 4 bases and the J gene end by 8 bases; junction bases not matched to a gene: 7. This CDR3 comprises 15 residues. Germline CDR1 reads MNHEY; CDR2 reads SVGAGI. This CDR3 reads CASSLGTSGVDTQYF. The CDR3 DNA follows: TGTGCCAGCAGTTTAGGGACTAGCGGGGTAGACACCCAGTACTTC.

The chain uses TRBV27 and TRBJ2-7; the match to TRBD1 covers 8 bases. CDR1 is MNHEY and CDR2 is SMNVEV in the germline V gene (reference sequence). The length of the CDR3 is 14 residues. Unmatched junction bases numbered 9, after V lost 6 bases and J lost 5 bases. CDR3 in DNA: TGTGCCAGCAGCCATGACAGGGGACGGGACGAGCAGTACTTC. Translating it yields CASSHDRGRDEQYF.

This clonotype was observed a few times. This chain connects TRBV6-5 to TRBJ2-3; TRBD2 matches at 7 bases. Trimming at V came to 2 bases and at J to 2 bases, leaving 7 bases not matched to a gene. Germline CDR1 reads MNHEY; CDR2 reads SVGAGI. The CDR3 loop spans 16 amino acids. The CDR3 sequence is CASSYGLAVSTDTQYF. CDR3 coding DNA: TGTGCCAGCAGTTACGGCCTAGCGGTATCCACAGATACGCAGTATTTT.

This clonotype was seen repeatedly, ten times or more. V gene TRBV4-3 combines with J gene TRBJ2-6; 8 bases are a match to TRBD1. Germline V gene sequence: CDR1 LGHNA, CDR2 YSLEER. The length of the CDR3 is 15 residues. The ends lost 1 base at V and 12 bases at J; junction bases unmatched: 8. The CDR3 DNA is TGCGCCAGCAGCCAAGTTCTCAGGGGGCTCGGCGTCCTGACTTTC. Its translation is CASSQVLRGLGVLTF.

For the CDR3, the DNA is TGTGCCAGCAGCCACCGGGACACGTATGGCTACACCTTC. Translating gives CASSHRDTYGYTF. V gene TRBV27 combines with J gene TRBJ1-2; D might be TRBD1 (6 bases). The germline gives CDR1 MNHEY, CDR2 SMNVEV (reference sequence). V shed 6 bases and J shed 5 bases, with 13 bases lying between them. The CDR3 contains 13 residues.

Ten or more counts support this clonotype. This chain uses TRBV3-1 with TRBJ2-4; TRBD1 might be the D (6 bases). The CDR3 spans 16 residues. CDR1 is LGHDT and CDR2 is YNNKEL in the germline V gene (reference sequence). The V gene lost 1 base and the J gene lost 1 base, with 11 bases spanning the gap. The CDR3 coding sequence is TGTGCCAGCAGCCAAGTACCCACAGGGGCCAAAAACATTCAGTACTTC. Its protein product is CASSQVPTGAKNIQYF. The variable domain in full, completed from reference TRBV3-1 and TRBJ2-4, reads DTAVSQTPKYLVTQMGNDKSIKCEQNLGHDTMYWYKQDSKKFLKIMFSYNNKELIINETVPNRFSPKSPDKAHLNLHINSLELGDSAVYFCASSQVPTGAKNIQYFGAGTRLSVL.

This clonotype appeared a few times. The chain recombines TRBV20-1 with TRBJ1-3, with unresolved D. Trimming shortened V by 0 bases and J by 1 base, and 7 bases separated the two germline ends. This CDR3 contains 14 residues. The germline gives CDR1 DFQATT, CDR2 SNEGSKA (reference sequence). The DNA of the CDR3 is TGCAGTGCTAGAGATGGGCGTTCTGGAAACACCATATATTTT. This gives the protein CSARDGRSGNTIYF.

The sample holds a few counts of this clonotype. The chain uses TRBV30 and TRBJ2-1; D not certain. The germline V gene has CDR1 GTSNPN and CDR2 SVGIG (reference sequence). The V end was cut by 2 bases, the J end by 4 bases, with 9 bases between. This CDR3 has 13 amino acids. The CDR3 loop reads CAWSLGPYNEQFF. In DNA, the CDR3 is TGTGCCTGGAGTTTAGGGCCTTACAATGAGCAGTTCTTC.

J is TRBJ1-3 and V is TRBV18; D gene uncertain. V lost 2 bases and J 0 bases, leaving 8 bases between the germline ends. The CDR3 totals 15 residues. Germline lookup yields CDR1 KGHSH and CDR2 LQKENI. CDR3 coding DNA: TGTGCCAGCTCACCATCAGTCTCCTCTGGAAACACCATATATTTT. Its translation: CASSPSVSSGNTIYF. Looking up the rest from reference TRBV18 and TRBJ1-3 gives the full variable domain: NAGVMQNPRHLVRRRGQEARLRCSPMKGHSHVYWYRQLPEEGLKFMVYLQKENIIDESGMPKERFSAEFPKEGPSILRIQQVVRGDSAAYFCASSPSVSSGNTIYFGEGSWLTVV.

This clonotype was seen more than once but under ten times. V is TRBV9 and J is TRBJ2-7; D is undetermined. The CDR3 runs 11 residues. Germline CDR1 is SGDLS and CDR2 is YYNGEE. The V and J ends lost 4 bases and 7 bases respectively, with 9 bases between them. Written as DNA, the CDR3 is TGTGCCAGCAGCCAGAGATGGGAGCAGTACTTC. The encoded protein is CASSQRWEQYF. Filled out from reference TRBV9 and TRBJ2-7, the complete variable domain reads DSGVTQTPKHLITATGQRVTLRCSPRSGDLSVYWYQQSLDQGLQFLIQYYNGEERAKGNILERFSAQQFPDLHSELNLSSLELGDSALYFCASSQRWEQYFGPGTRLTVT.

This clonotype has only a few counts. The chain employs TRBV9 and TRBJ2-7; D is unresolved. Trimming stripped 0 bases from V and 4 bases from J, with 8 bases between. The germline CDR1 and CDR2 sequences are SGDLS and YYNGEE. The CDR3 extends over 13 amino acids. CDR3 nucleotide sequence: TGTGCCAGCAGCGTAGTGATTGGGTACGAGCAGTACTTC. Translated: CASSVVIGYEQYF.